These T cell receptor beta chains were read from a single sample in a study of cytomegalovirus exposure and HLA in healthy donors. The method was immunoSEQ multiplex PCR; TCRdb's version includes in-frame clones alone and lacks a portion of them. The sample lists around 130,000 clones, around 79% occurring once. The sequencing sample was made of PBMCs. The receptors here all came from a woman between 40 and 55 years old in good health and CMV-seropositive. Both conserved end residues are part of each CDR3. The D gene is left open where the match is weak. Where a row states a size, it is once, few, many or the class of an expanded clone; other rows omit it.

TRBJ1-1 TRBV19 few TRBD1 TGTGCCAGTAGTTCTCACAGGGGTAGAACTGAAGCTTTCTTT CASSSHRGRTEAFF
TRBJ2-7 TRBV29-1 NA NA TGCAGCGTTGTCGGGAGTTACGAGCAGTACTTC CSVVGSYEQYF
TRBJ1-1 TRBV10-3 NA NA TGTGCCATCAGTCTAAGGTCAGGGGCGGGGAACACTGAAGCTTTCTTT CAISLRSGAGNTEAFF
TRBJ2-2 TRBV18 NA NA TGTGCCAGCTCACCAGGGGGGTCGAACACCGGGGAGCTGTTTTTT CASSPGGSNTGELFF
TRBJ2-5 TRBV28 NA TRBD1 TGTGCCAGCAGTTTGACAGGGCAGGGTGAAGAGACCCAGTACTTC CASSLTGQGEETQYF
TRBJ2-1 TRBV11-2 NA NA TGTGCCAGCAGCCCCCAACGGGCGGGGAATGAGCAGTTCTTC CASSPQRAGNEQFF
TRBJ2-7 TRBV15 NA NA TGTGCCACCAGCACAATAGCCAGGGGCCCCTACGAGCAGTACTTC CATSTIARGPYEQYF
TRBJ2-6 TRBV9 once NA TGTGCCAGCAGCGCGCCGATACGGGGATCTGGGGCCAACGTCCTGACTTTC CASSAPIRGSGANVLTF
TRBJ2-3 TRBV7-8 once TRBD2 TGTGCCAGCTTTAGTTCTAGCGGGAGGGCCGATACGCAGTATTTT CASFSSSGRADTQYF
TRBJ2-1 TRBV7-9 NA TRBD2 TGTGCCAGCAGCCTTCGACCTCTAGCGGGGGGGACCCAGTTCTTC CASSLRPLAGGTQFF